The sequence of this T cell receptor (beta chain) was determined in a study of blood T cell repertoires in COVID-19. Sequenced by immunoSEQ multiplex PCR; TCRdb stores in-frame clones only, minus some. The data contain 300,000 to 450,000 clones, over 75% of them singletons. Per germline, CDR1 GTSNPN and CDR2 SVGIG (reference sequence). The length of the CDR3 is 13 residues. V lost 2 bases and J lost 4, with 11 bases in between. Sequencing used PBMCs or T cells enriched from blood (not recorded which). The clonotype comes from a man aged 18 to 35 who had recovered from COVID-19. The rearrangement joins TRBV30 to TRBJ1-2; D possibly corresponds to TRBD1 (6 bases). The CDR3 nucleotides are TGTGCCTGGAGTTCGGACAGAGTCTATGGCTACACCTTC. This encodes CAWSSDRVYGYTF.